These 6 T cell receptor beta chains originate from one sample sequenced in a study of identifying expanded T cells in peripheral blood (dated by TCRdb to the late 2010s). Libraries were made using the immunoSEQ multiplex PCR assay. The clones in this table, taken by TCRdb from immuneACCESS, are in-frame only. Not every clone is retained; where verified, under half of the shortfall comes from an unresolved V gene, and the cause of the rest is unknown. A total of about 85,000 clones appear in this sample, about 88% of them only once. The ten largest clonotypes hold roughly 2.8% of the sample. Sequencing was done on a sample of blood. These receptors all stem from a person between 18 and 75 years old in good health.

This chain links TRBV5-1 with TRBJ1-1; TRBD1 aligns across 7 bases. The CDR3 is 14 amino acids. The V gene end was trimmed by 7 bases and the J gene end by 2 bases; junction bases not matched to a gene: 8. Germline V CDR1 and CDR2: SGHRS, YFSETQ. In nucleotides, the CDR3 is TGCGCCAGCCACCGAGGGACAGTCAACACTGAAGCTTTCTTT. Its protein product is CASHRGTVNTEAFF.

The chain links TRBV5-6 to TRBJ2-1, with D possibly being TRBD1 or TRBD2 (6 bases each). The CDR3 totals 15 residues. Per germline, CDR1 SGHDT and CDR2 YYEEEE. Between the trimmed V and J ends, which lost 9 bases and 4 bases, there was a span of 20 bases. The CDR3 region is CATQRGGTLYNEQFF. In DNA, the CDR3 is TGTGCCACACAAAGAGGGGGGACATTATACAATGAGCAGTTCTTC.

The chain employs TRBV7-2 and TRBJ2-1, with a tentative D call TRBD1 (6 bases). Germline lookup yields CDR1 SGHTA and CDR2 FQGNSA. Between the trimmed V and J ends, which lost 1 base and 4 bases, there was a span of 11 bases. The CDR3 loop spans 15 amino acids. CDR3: CASSLVGTTYNEQFF. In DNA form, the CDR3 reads TGTGCCAGCAGCTTAGTGGGGACAACGTACAATGAGCAGTTCTTC.

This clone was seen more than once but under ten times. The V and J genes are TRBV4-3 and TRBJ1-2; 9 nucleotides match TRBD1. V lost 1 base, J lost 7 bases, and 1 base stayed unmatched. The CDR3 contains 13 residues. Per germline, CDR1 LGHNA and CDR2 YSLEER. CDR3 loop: CASSQGDRAGYTF. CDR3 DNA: TGCGCCAGCAGCCAAGGGGACAGGGCTGGCTACACCTTC.

Here the CDR3 reads CASSQGEPQHF. For the CDR3, the DNA is TGTGCCAGCAGCCAGGGAGAGCCCCAGCATTTT. V usage is TRBV4-2 and J usage is TRBJ1-5; the D is unclear. The V end lost 3 bases, the J end lost 8 bases, and 5 bases lay between the germline ends. Germline V gene sequence: CDR1 LGHNA, CDR2 YNFKEQ. This CDR3 region has 11 residues.

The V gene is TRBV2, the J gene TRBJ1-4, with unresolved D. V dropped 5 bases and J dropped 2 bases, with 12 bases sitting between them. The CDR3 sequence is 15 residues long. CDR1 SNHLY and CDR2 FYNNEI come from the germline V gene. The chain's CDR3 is CASSKGRLTNEKLFF. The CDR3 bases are TGTGCCAGCAGTAAGGGTCGACTTACTAATGAAAAACTGTTTTTT. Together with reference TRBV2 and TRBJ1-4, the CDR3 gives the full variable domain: EPEVTQTPSHQVTQMGQEVILRCVPISNHLYFYWYRQILGQKVEFLVSFYNNEISEKSEIFDDQFSVERPDGSNFTLKIRSTKLEDSAMYFCASSKGRLTNEKLFFGSGTQLSVL.